Shown below are 16 T cell receptor beta chains from a single sample sequenced in a study of identical twins. One entry per CDR3 protein, called by TCRdb with MiXCR from the 5' RACE reads. The sample consists of approximately 280,000 distinct CDR3 sequences, less than 9% of them appearing once. These data were also filed under a second study, of yellow fever vaccine responses in identical twins.

The sequenced material came from memory (CD45RO+) T cells sorted from blood. The receptors shown here come from a woman under 30 in good health.

This clonotype was seen many times. The chain uses TRBV20-1 and TRBJ1-3; D is unclear. Germline lookup yields CDR1 DFQATT and CDR2 SNEGSKA (reference sequence). V shed 6 bases and J shed 4 bases, with 7 bases lying between them. The CDR3 covers 11 residues. CDR3 region: CSAFRGNTIYF. The CDR3 DNA reads as TGCAGTGCCTTCCGGGGAAACACCATATATTTT.

This clonotype was counted ten times or more. This chain joins TRBV7-2 and TRBJ2-1, with 8 bases that match TRBD2. The CDR3 length is 15 residues. Germline CDR1 reads SGHTA; CDR2 reads FQGNSA. Trimming removed 4 bases from V and 8 bases from J; junction bases left unmatched: 10. The CDR3 sequence: CASSYDGLAMYEQFF. The CDR3 DNA follows: TGTGCCAGCAGCTACGACGGACTAGCTATGTATGAGCAGTTCTTC.

This chain connects TRBV20-1 to TRBJ1-2; weak D call: TRBD1 (5 bases). Germline assignment: CDR1 DFQATT and CDR2 SNEGSKA (reference sequence). With 0 bases removed from V and 6 bases from J, the gap between germline ends came to 17 bases. The CDR3 is 15 amino acids. The CDR3 bases are TGCAGTGCTAGAGATTCTACCGGGACGCGGAATGGCTACACCTTC. Translation gives CSARDSTGTRNGYTF.

The J gene is TRBJ1-1, the V gene TRBV6-1, with 8 nucleotides matching TRBD1. The germline CDR1 and CDR2 sequences are MNHNS and SASEGT. V lost 7 bases and J lost 1; bases outside the gene matches: 2. This CDR3 contains 13 residues. The CDR3: CASNDRGNTEAFF. DNA of the CDR3: TGTGCCAGCAACGACAGGGGGAACACTGAAGCTTTCTTT.

The chain has TRBV5-5 and TRBJ1-5; the D gene is possibly TRBD1 (6 bases). V was trimmed by 5 bases and J by 0 bases, leaving 12 bases between them. CDR3 length equals 15 residues. Germline values: CDR1 SGHKS, CDR2 YYEKEE (reference sequence). CDR3 protein: CASRLGGTSNQPQHF. The CDR3 nucleotides are TGTGCCAGCAGGCTAGGGGGAACTAGCAATCAGCCCCAGCATTTT. Full variable domain (rest looked up from reference TRBV5-5 and TRBJ1-5): DAGVTQSPTHLIKTRGQQVTLRCSPISGHKSVSWYQQVLGQGPQFIFQYYEKEERGRGNFPDRFSARQFPNYSSELNVNALLLGDSALYLCASRLGGTSNQPQHFGDGTRLSIL.

This clonotype appeared a few times. The V call is TRBV9, the J call TRBJ1-3, with no clear D. From germline, CDR1 is SGDLS and CDR2 YYNGEE. The ends were cut back, 0 bases at V and 3 bases at J, with 4 bases in the middle. This CDR3 comprises 13 residues. The CDR3 here is CASSVVGGNTIYF. The CDR3 DNA sequence: TGTGCCAGCAGCGTAGTAGGTGGAAACACCATATATTTT. The entire variable domain, with the rest obtained from reference TRBV9 and TRBJ1-3, is as follows: DSGVTQTPKHLITATGQRVTLRCSPRSGDLSVYWYQQSLDQGLQFLIQYYNGEERAKGNILERFSAQQFPDLHSELNLSSLELGDSALYFCASSVVGGNTIYFGEGSWLTVV.

Only a few counts were recorded for this clonotype. The V gene is TRBV24-1, the J gene TRBJ2-7, with D possibly being TRBD2 (5 bases). The CDR3 spans 16 residues. The ends were cut back, 5 bases at V and 3 bases at J, with 19 bases in the middle. CDR1 and CDR2 from the germline V gene are KGHDR and SFDVKD. The CDR3 here is CATSASLIRTRYEQYV. The CDR3 DNA reads as TGTGCCACCAGTGCATCACTTATCAGGACTCGCTACGAGCAGTACGTC.

This clonotype is labeled medium-sized. The rearrangement links TRBV5-1 to TRBJ2-1, with 7 bases that match TRBD1. V was pared by 3 bases and J by 2 bases, with 8 bases of the junction left unmatched. CDR1 and CDR2 (germline): SGHRS, YFSETQ. The CDR3 extends over 16 amino acids. CDR3 in DNA: TGCGCCAGCAGCTACAACGCGCAGGGGGCCTACAATGAGCAGTTCTTC. Its protein is CASSYNAQGAYNEQFF.

This clonotype was seen more than once but under ten times. This chain links TRBV2 with TRBJ2-7; 10 bases map to TRBD1. The V and J ends lost 0 bases and 1 base, in that order; junction bases with no gene match: 6. CDR1 and CDR2 from the germline V gene are SNHLY and FYNNEI. The CDR3 length is 17 residues. CDR3 sequence reads: CASSEALPGQGSYEQYF. CDR3 nucleotides: TGTGCCAGCAGTGAAGCGCTTCCGGGACAGGGGTCCTACGAGCAGTACTTC.

This clonotype was seen repeatedly, ten times or more. The chain is built from TRBV5-1 and TRBJ2-3, with 14 bases fitting TRBD2. V was pared by 4 bases and J by 6 bases, with 7 bases of the junction left unmatched. This CDR3 region has 16 residues. Germline V gene lookup returns CDR1 SGHRS and CDR2 YFSETQ. CDR3 coding DNA: TGCGCCAGCAGCCCGACTAGCGGGGGGGCTTTTGATACGCAGTATTTT. This encodes CASSPTSGGAFDTQYF.

This clonotype appeared many times. The chain combines TRBV20-1 with TRBJ2-2; TRBD2 is a possible D gene (6 bases). The CDR3 contains 13 residues. V was pared by 7 bases and J by 3 bases, with 12 bases between. Per germline, CDR1 DFQATT and CDR2 SNEGSKA (reference sequence). CDR3 sequence: CSVAGGDTGELFF. In DNA form, the CDR3 reads TGCAGTGTAGCAGGCGGGGACACCGGGGAGCTGTTTTTT.

Ten or more counts support this clonotype. V is TRBV27 and J is TRBJ1-6; D remains unclear. V lost 6 bases, J lost 7 bases, and 19 bases lay in between. This CDR3 has 16 residues. Germline CDR1 reads MNHEY; CDR2 reads SMNVEV (reference sequence). In DNA, the CDR3 is TGTGCCAGCAGATGGGCCTTAGCCTCAAAAAATTCACCCCTCCACTTT. Its translation: CASRWALASKNSPLHF.

Many counts were recorded for this clonotype. The chain is built from TRBV5-1 and TRBJ2-3, with 9 positions matching TRBD2. The germline CDR1 and CDR2 sequences are SGHRS and YFSETQ. V was pared by 4 bases and J by 2 bases, with 2 bases of the junction left unmatched. This CDR3 comprises 14 residues. The CDR3 protein is CASSTSGHTDTQYF. DNA for the CDR3: TGCGCCAGCAGCACTAGCGGGCACACAGATACGCAGTATTTT.

This chain joins TRBV27 and TRBJ2-1; no reliable D call. The V gene lost 2 bases and the J gene lost 4 bases, with 9 bases spanning the gap. Germline-derived CDR1 and CDR2 are MNHEY and SMNVEV (reference sequence). The CDR3 spans 14 residues. The CDR3, as DNA: TGTGCCAGCAGTTTAGATAGAATTTACAATGAGCAGTTCTTC. This translates into CASSLDRIYNEQFF.

This clonotype was found many times. The rearrangement joins TRBV12-3 or TRBV12-4 to TRBJ1-1; D is unclear. Trimming pared 1 base from V and 1 base from J, leaving 10 bases between. The CDR3 totals 15 residues. In DNA, the CDR3 is TGTGCCAGCAGTTTAGGGTTTTCCAGGAACACTGAAGCTTTCTTT. Protein sequence: CASSLGFSRNTEAFF.

This chain connects TRBV20-1 to TRBJ2-5; D not resolved. Germline V gives CDR1 DFQATT, CDR2 SNEGSKA (reference sequence). CDR3 length equals 11 residues. V was shortened by 5 bases and J by 4 bases, with 8 bases between the two germline ends. CDR3 region: CSAGPGETQYF. CDR3 in DNA: TGCAGTGCTGGCCCAGGAGAGACCCAGTACTTC.